This TCR beta chain derives from a study of blood T cell repertoires in COVID-19. The data were produced by immunoSEQ multiplex PCR, yet TCRdb's version contains in-frame clones alone and is incomplete. Altogether approximately 200,000 clones are present, approximately 86% being singletons, with the ten largest covering approximately 2.4%. Categorization into cohorts depended on clinical history that participants reported. This CDR3 has 18 residues. CDR1 and CDR2 from the germline V gene are SGHRS and YFSETQ. Trimming cost V 0 bases and J 5 bases; bases outside gene matches: 13. The sequence was collected from a woman aged 25 to 39 who had recovered from COVID-19. V and J are TRBV5-1 and TRBJ1-4; TRBD1 agrees at 7 bases. Sequenced: PBMCs or T cells enriched from blood (not recorded which). In DNA, the CDR3 is TGCGCCAGCAGCTTGGATTACGGTAGGGACAGAGTGAATGAAAAACTGTTTTTT. Protein product: CASSLDYGRDRVNEKLFF. Looking up the rest from reference TRBV5-1 and TRBJ1-4 gives the full variable domain: KAGVTQTPRYLIKTRGQQVTLSCSPISGHRSVSWYQQTPGQGLQFLFEYFSETQRNKGNFPGRFSGRQFSNSRSEMNVSTLELGDSALYLCASSLDYGRDRVNEKLFFGSGTQLSVL.